Presented here are 16 T cell receptor beta chains from one specimen sequenced in a study of Graves' ophthalmopathy and Graves' hyperthyroidism. The authors amplified TCR beta CDR3 regions, and they did so from RNA transcripts for repertoire sequencing. Second-round multiplex PCR came after first-round RT-PCR with HTBI primers. TCRdb re-called the multiplex PCR reads with MiXCR, one entry per CDR3 protein. This table holds 900,000 to 1,200,000 distinct CDR3 sequences, roughly 35% found once. Sequencing was carried out using peripheral blood or thyroid tissue (not recorded which). The receptors here all came from an adult man with Graves' hyperthyroidism.

This chain uses TRBV12-3 or TRBV12-4 with TRBJ2-5; 7 positions agree with TRBD1. The CDR3 extends over 16 amino acids. V shed 6 bases, J shed 4 bases, and the junction held 14 bases outside the gene matches. The CDR3 spells CASSPPGQPKGETQYF. CDR3 DNA: TGTGCCAGCAGCCCCCCGGGACAGCCTAAAGGAGAGACCCAGTACTTC.

The rearrangement links TRBV5-1 to TRBJ1-2, with D maybe TRBD1 (5 bases). Germline CDR1 and CDR2: SGHRS and YFSETQ. The CDR3 extends over 15 amino acids. Trimming pared 4 bases from V and 6 bases from J, leaving 19 bases between. The CDR3 loop is CASSVRIAVGDGYTF. As DNA, the CDR3 is TGCGCCAGCAGCGTACGGATTGCTGTGGGGGATGGCTACACCTTC.

With regard to this clonotype: The junction shows a germline mismatch at one end, possibly a read error. The chain carries TRBV7-2 and TRBJ2-2, with TRBD1 matching 9 bases. The CDR3 is made up of 16 amino acids. The V gene's germline CDR1 is SGHTA and CDR2 FQGNSA. Here the CDR3 DNA reads TGTGCCAGCAGCGACAACAGGGGGCCGAACACCGGAGAGCTGTTTTTT. Protein sequence: CASSDNRGPNTGELFF.

As to this clonotype: A much larger clone lies a single base off, so this may be a read error. The gene calls are TRBV15 and TRBJ2-2, with D perhaps assigned TRBD1 or TRBD2 (5 bases each). The CDR3 is made up of 16 amino acids. The germline gives CDR1 LNHNV, CDR2 YYDKDF (reference sequence). The CDR3 DNA is TGTGCCACCAGCAGAGATCGGACACCAAACACCGGGGAGCTGCTTTTT. Amino acids: CATSRDRTPNTGELLF.

This chain joins TRBV7-2 and TRBJ1-1; D is ambiguous. V lost 1 base and J 2 bases, leaving 17 bases between the germline ends. Germline loops: CDR1 SGHTA, CDR2 FQGNSA. The CDR3 runs to 17 residues. The CDR3 nucleotides are TGTGCCAGCAGCTTAGTTAATCATCAGACAACCAACACTGAAGCTTTCTTT. Translating it yields CASSLVNHQTTNTEAFF.

The chain carries TRBV2 and TRBJ1-4, with D uncertain. Germline CDR1 reads SNHLY; CDR2 reads FYNNEI. CDR3 size: 11 residues. V was cut by 6 bases and J by 10 bases, with 9 bases left in between. As DNA, the CDR3 is TGTGCCAGCAGAACCTTGGGAAAACTGTTTTTT. Translating it yields CASRTLGKLFF.

This clonotype was seen repeatedly, ten times or more. This chain joins TRBV10-2 and TRBJ2-5; 14 nucleotides agree with TRBD2. The junction had 5 bases not matched to a gene; V was cut back by 2 bases and J by 6 bases. CDR1 and CDR2 (germline): WSHSY, SAAADI. CDR3 length equals 16 residues. The CDR3 sequence: CASSEPGTSGRQTQYF. The DNA for the CDR3 is TGCGCCAGCAGTGAGCCTGGGACTAGCGGGAGACAGACCCAGTACTTC.

CDR3 DNA: TGCGCCAGCAGCCAAGGGAGCGGGTGGACCTACGTCCTGACTTTC. Encoded protein: CASSQGSGWTYVLTF. The rearrangement joins TRBV4-3 to TRBJ2-6, with D maybe TRBD2 (6 bases). The germline V gene has CDR1 LGHNA and CDR2 YSLEER. Trimming cost V 1 base and J 11 bases, with 15 bases left between them. This CDR3 has 15 amino acids.

The chain joins TRBV4-1 to TRBJ2-5, with a tentative D call TRBD1 (5 bases). Germline CDR1 is MGHRA and CDR2 is YSYEKL. The CDR3 has 14 residues. V gave up 3 bases and J gave up 5 bases, with 13 bases separating them. The CDR3 sequence is CASSQSQGFETQYF. The DNA of the CDR3 is TGCGCCAGCAGCCAGTCCCAGGGCTTCGAGACCCAGTACTTC.

The table lists this clonotype with a count of one. J is TRBJ1-5 and V is TRBV7-8, with 10 bases aligning to TRBD1. The CDR3 is made up of 16 amino acids. Germline CDR1 reads SGHVS; CDR2 reads FQNEAQ. V shed 5 bases and J 3 bases; nucleotides not matched to a gene: 7. In nucleotides, the CDR3 is TGTGCCAGCAGCCAGGGACAGGGGCAACTCAATCAGCCCCAGCATTTT. Translated: CASSQGQGQLNQPQHF. The full variable domain, completed using reference TRBV7-8 and TRBJ1-5, is GAGVSQSPRYKVAKRGQDVALRCDPISGHVSLFWYQQALGQGPEFLTYFQNEAQLDKSGLPSDRFFAERPEGSVSTLKIQRTQQEDSAVYLCASSQGQGQLNQPQHFGDGTRLSIL.

The rearrangement joins TRBV10-3 to TRBJ2-6; 9 bases fit TRBD1. V trimming: 3 bases; J trimming: 0 bases; junction bases outside the gene matches: 12. The CDR3 spans 20 residues. CDR1 is ENHRY and CDR2 is SYGVKD in the germline V gene. The CDR3 nucleotides read TGTGCCATCAGTGATTCGCGGACAGGGGCGGTACTCTCTGGGGCCAACGTCCTGACTTTC. Its translation: CAISDSRTGAVLSGANVLTF.

Of note for this clonotype: Relative to the germline gene, one junction end is altered; a read error may explain this. This chain links TRBV7-9 with TRBJ2-2, with D perhaps TRBD1 or TRBD2 (6 bases each). The CDR3 is 14 residues long. CDR1 and CDR2 from the germline V gene are SEHNR and FQNEAQ (reference sequence). The CDR3 DNA sequence: TGCGCCAGCAGCTTGGCCGTTGGGGGCGGGGAGCCGCTTTTT. Amino acids: CASSLAVGGGEPLF.

This clonotype came up many times. V gene TRBV20-1 combines with J gene TRBJ1-5; D is unclear. Deletions cut 5 bases from V and 9 bases from J, with 14 bases between. Germline CDR1 and CDR2: DFQATT and SNEGSKA (reference sequence). The CDR3 runs to 12 residues. The CDR3 spells CSAQTRSGPQHF. As DNA, the CDR3 is TGCAGTGCTCAGACCCGCTCGGGGCCCCAGCATTTT.

V and J are TRBV10-3 and TRBJ1-2, with 7 bases aligning to TRBD1. Trimming removed 10 bases from V and 4 bases from J; junction bases left unmatched: 15. Germline V gene lookup returns CDR1 ENHRY and CDR2 SYGVKD. The CDR3 is 15 residues long. The CDR3 region is CASSDQATGPYGYTF. CDR3 in DNA: TGTGCCAGCAGCGATCAAGCGACAGGGCCCTATGGCTACACCTTC.

The V call is TRBV7-9, the J call TRBJ2-7, with unresolved D. The CDR3 totals 14 residues. The germline V gene encodes CDR1 SEHNR and CDR2 FQNEAQ (reference sequence). V lost 6 bases to trimming and J lost 0 bases, with 12 bases between them. The chain's CDR3 is CASSDTVSSYEQYF. CDR3 coding DNA: TGTGCCAGCAGTGATACAGTAAGCTCCTACGAGCAGTACTTC. Supplemented by reference TRBV7-9 and TRBJ2-7, the full variable domain reads DTGVSQNPRHKITKRGQNVTFRCDPISEHNRLYWYRQTLGQGPEFLTYFQNEAQLEKSRLLSDRFSAERPKGSFSTLEIQRTEQGDSAMYLCASSDTVSSYEQYFGPGTRLTVT.

This clonotype was detected ten times or more. The chain uses TRBV19 and TRBJ1-1; 8 bases are a match to TRBD1. Germline CDR1 is LNHDA and CDR2 is SQIVND (reference sequence). The CDR3 consists of 14 residues. The ends lost 6 bases at V and 5 bases at J; junction bases unmatched: 8. As DNA, the CDR3 is TGTGCCAGTAGAGCAGGGGGCGCGGGTACTGAAGCTTTCTTT. Amino acid sequence: CASRAGGAGTEAFF.